These 13 T cell receptor beta chains came from one sample sequenced in a study of T cell responses to AZD1222 COVID-19 vaccine (dated by TCRdb to the early 2020s). Explained via the paper, the time point label denotes: baseline before first vaccination. The treatment or condition label on this specimen signifies: meningococcal conjugate vaccine given as trial control. To prepare the library, the immunoSEQ multiplex PCR assay was applied. TCRdb carries this immuneACCESS record with in-frame sequences only. Its versions omit some clonotypes, under half of them owing to an unresolved V gene in the studies checked, with the rest unexplained. Across this sample there are roughly 140,000 clones, with approximately 78% seen only once. The top ten hold about 4% of the sample. Sequences were derived from peripheral blood, sampled on day 0 of MenACWY control vaccination. All receptors come from an adult in good health.

V usage is TRBV19 and J usage is TRBJ1-2; unclear D gene. Per germline, CDR1 LNHDA and CDR2 SQIVND (reference sequence). The CDR3 consists of 13 residues. Trimming took off 4 bases at V and 4 bases at J, with 10 bases between the two ends. CDR3 protein: CASSTSPLYGYTF. CDR3 DNA sequence: TGTGCCAGTAGTACCAGCCCACTCTATGGCTACACCTTC.

The chain carries TRBV5-4 and TRBJ1-2, with D possibly TRBD1 on 6 matching bases. The V end was cut by 4 bases, the J end by 4 bases, with 17 bases between. Germline CDR1 is SGHNT and CDR2 is YYREEE (reference sequence). The CDR3 contains 15 residues. In nucleotides, the CDR3 is TGTGCCAGCAGCCTAAGGATGCGGACAGTCTATGGCTACACCTTC. Translating gives CASSLRMRTVYGYTF.

The chain uses TRBV5-1 and TRBJ2-3; either TRBD1 or TRBD2 may fit D (6 bases each). The germline gives CDR1 SGHRS, CDR2 YFSETQ. The germline V and J ends were trimmed by 0 bases and 5 bases, with 16 bases remaining between them. CDR3 size: 16 residues. The CDR3 protein is CASSLAGGTPRDTQYF. DNA for the CDR3: TGCGCCAGCAGCTTGGCCGGGGGCACACCTCGAGATACGCAGTATTTT.

This rearrangement joins TRBV9 to TRBJ2-1; 10 positions match TRBD2. Germline CDR1 SGDLS, CDR2 YYNGEE. There are 16 residues in the CDR3. The V gene end was trimmed by 4 bases and the J gene end by 6 bases; junction bases not matched to a gene: 10. The CDR3 loop is CASSPLGGLALNEQFF. CDR3 sequence (DNA): TGTGCCAGCAGCCCCCTGGGGGGACTAGCGCTCAATGAGCAGTTCTTC.

The CDR3 DNA reads as TGTGCCAGTAGTATAGGGACAGCATATAGCAATCAGCCCCAGCATTTT. This codes for CASSIGTAYSNQPQHF. The chain links TRBV19 to TRBJ1-5; TRBD1 is a possible D gene (6 bases). The length of the CDR3 is 16 residues. Germline V lookup: CDR1 LNHDA, CDR2 SQIVND (reference sequence). Deletions cut 1 base from V and 0 bases from J, with 10 bases between.

This chain uses TRBV10-3 with TRBJ2-7; D is unclear. The germline V gene encodes CDR1 ENHRY and CDR2 SYGVKD. The CDR3 is 13 residues long. The ends were cut back, 6 bases at V and 2 bases at J, with 11 bases in the middle. The CDR3 DNA follows: TGTGCCATCAGGAGAGACGTAACCTACGAGCAGTACTTC. Translation: CAIRRDVTYEQYF.

The rearrangement joins TRBV24-1 to TRBJ2-2; D may be TRBD1 (6 bases). V was cut by 2 bases and J by 4 bases, with 13 bases left in between. CDR1 and CDR2 from the germline V gene are KGHDR and SFDVKD. This CDR3 contains 16 residues. The CDR3 protein is CATSDYRASSTGELFF. The CDR3 DNA reads as TGTGCCACCAGTGATTACAGGGCCTCGAGCACCGGGGAGCTGTTTTTT.

In this sample, this clone turned up once. The V call is TRBV28, the J call TRBJ1-6; unclear D gene. The V gene's germline CDR1 is MDHEN and CDR2 SYDVKM. This CDR3 is 14 amino acids long. Trimming left V 11 bases short and J 6 bases short, with 17 bases between. The CDR3 bases are TGTGCCGTCCGGGAAGAGGGCGTTAATTCACCCCTCCACTTT. This codes for CAVREEGVNSPLHF.

The table lists this clone with a count of one. The V gene is TRBV3-1 (or the pseudogene TRBV3-2), the J gene TRBJ2-3, with 10 bases identical to TRBD1. CDR3 length: 15 residues. From germline, CDR1 is LGHDT and CDR2 YNNKEL (reference sequence). V shed 6 bases and J 5 bases; nucleotides not matched to a gene: 8. CDR3 sequence reads: CASRSSGTGEDTQYF. In DNA form, the CDR3 reads TGTGCCAGCAGGTCCTCCGGGACAGGGGAAGATACGCAGTATTTT.

The chain carries TRBV7-3 and TRBJ2-3; TRBD1 is a possible D gene (5 bases). Trimming removed 6 bases at V and 3 bases at J, with 10 bases between. Looked up from germline, CDR1 is SGHTA and CDR2 is FQGTGA. The length of the CDR3 is 13 residues. The CDR3 DNA is TGTGCCAGCAGTCAGGGTCTGACAGATACGCAGTATTTT. Translating it yields CASSQGLTDTQYF. Combining the CDR3 with reference TRBV7-3 and TRBJ2-3 gives the whole variable domain GAGVSQTPSNKVTEKGKYVELRCDPISGHTALYWYRQSLGQGPEFLIYFQGTGAADDSGLPNDRFFAVRPEGSVSTLKIQRTERGDSAVYLCASSQGLTDTQYFGPGTRLTVL.

This clone was found once. The rearrangement uses TRBV30 and TRBJ1-3, with D unresolved. CDR3 length: 13 residues. From germline, CDR1 is GTSNPN and CDR2 SVGIG (reference sequence). Trimming stripped 5 bases from V and 0 bases from J, with 8 bases between. The CDR3 region is CAWGVVSGNTIYF. DNA for the CDR3: TGTGCCTGGGGGGTAGTCTCTGGAAACACCATATATTTT.

The chain employs TRBV5-1 and TRBJ2-7; TRBD2 aligns across 11 bases. The germline V gene has CDR1 SGHRS and CDR2 YFSETQ. The CDR3 spans 16 residues. Trimming at V came to 4 bases and at J to 1 base, leaving 7 bases not matched to a gene. The CDR3 DNA is TGCGCCAGCAGCCCGCGGACTAGCGGGTCTTCCTACGAGCAGTACTTC. Translation: CASSPRTSGSSYEQYF.

The chain combines TRBV11-1 with TRBJ1-4; D remains ambiguous. This CDR3 has 16 amino acids. Germline-derived CDR1 and CDR2 are SGHAT and FQDESV (reference sequence). Deletions cut 1 base from V and 5 bases from J, with 14 bases between. For the CDR3, the DNA is TGTGCCAGCAGCTTAGGCGGAAGTGGATACAATGAAAAACTGTTTTTT. Its translation is CASSLGGSGYNEKLFF.